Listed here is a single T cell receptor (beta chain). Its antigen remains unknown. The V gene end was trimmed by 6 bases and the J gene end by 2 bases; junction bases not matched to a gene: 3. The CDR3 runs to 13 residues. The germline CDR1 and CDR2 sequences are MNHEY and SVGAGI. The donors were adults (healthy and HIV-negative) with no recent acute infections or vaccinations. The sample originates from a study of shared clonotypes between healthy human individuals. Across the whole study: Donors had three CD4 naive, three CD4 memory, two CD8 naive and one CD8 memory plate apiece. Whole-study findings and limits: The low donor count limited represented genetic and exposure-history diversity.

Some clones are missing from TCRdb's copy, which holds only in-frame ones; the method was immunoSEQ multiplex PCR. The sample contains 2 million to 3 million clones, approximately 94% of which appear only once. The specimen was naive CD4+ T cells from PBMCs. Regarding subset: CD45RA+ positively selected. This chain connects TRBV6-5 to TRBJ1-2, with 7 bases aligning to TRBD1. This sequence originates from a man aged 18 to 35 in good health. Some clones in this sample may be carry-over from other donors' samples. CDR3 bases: TGTGCCAGCAGAGGACAGGACAACTATGGCTACACCTTC. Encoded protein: CASRGQDNYGYTF.